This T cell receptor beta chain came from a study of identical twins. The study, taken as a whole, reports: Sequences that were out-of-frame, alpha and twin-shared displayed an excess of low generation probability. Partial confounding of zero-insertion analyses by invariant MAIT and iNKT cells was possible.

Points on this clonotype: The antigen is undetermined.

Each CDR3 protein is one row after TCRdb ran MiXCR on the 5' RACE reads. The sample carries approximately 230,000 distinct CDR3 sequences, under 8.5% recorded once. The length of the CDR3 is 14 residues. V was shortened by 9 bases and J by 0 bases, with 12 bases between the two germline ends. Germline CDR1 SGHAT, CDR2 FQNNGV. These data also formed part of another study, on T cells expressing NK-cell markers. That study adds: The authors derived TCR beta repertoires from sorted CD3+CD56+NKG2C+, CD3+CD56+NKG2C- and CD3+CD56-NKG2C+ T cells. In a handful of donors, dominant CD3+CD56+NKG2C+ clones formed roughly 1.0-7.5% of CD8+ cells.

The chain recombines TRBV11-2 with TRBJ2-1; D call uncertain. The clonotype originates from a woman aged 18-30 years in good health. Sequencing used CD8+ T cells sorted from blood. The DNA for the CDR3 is TGTGCCAGTGCGGTTCGCCGCTCCTACAATGAGCAGTTCTTC. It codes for CASAVRRSYNEQFF.